The 23 T cell receptor beta chains given below trace back to one sample, sequenced in a study of T cells in tuberculosis (dated by TCRdb to about 2018). The library was obtained by the immunoSEQ multiplex PCR assay. As stored in TCRdb, this immuneACCESS dataset retains in-frame rearrangements with V and J assigned. A fraction of the clones does not appear; measured against another copy, unresolved V genes explain less than half of the discrepancy, and the remainder lacks a known reason. For this sample the table gives 35,000 to 55,000 clones, of which around 94% were detected only once. The ten largest clonotypes hold roughly 2% of the sample. Input material: PBMCs. These receptors were collected from a donor aged 10 to 29 with latent tuberculosis or without tuberculosis infection. Some clones in this sample may be carry-over from other donors' samples.

This sequence joins TRBV30 and TRBJ2-5; a possible D gene is TRBD2 (6 bases). The CDR3 is 13 residues long. V was cut by 0 bases and J by 4 bases, with 9 bases left in between. Germline V gene sequence: CDR1 GTSNPN, CDR2 SVGIG (reference sequence). CDR3 in DNA: TGTGCCTGGAGTGTAAAGGAGGGAGAGACCCAGTACTTC. It translates to CAWSVKEGETQYF.

J is TRBJ2-2 and V is TRBV7-6; 8 nucleotides line up with TRBD2. This CDR3 has 13 residues. Germline CDR1 SGHVS, CDR2 FNYEAQ. With V trimmed by 4 bases and J by 5 bases, 0 bases remained unmatched. For the CDR3, the DNA is TGTGCCAGCAGCTCTAGCGGGACCGGGGAGCTGTTTTTT. Encoded protein: CASSSSGTGELFF.

V is TRBV27 and J is TRBJ1-1; D gene uncertain. Deletions cut 0 bases from V and 8 bases from J, with 13 bases between. Germline V gives CDR1 MNHEY, CDR2 SMNVEV (reference sequence). CDR3 length: 14 amino acids. The CDR3 sequence: CASSLSPVPGEAFF. The CDR3 DNA is TGTGCCAGCAGTTTATCGCCCGTACCAGGAGAAGCTTTCTTT.

This clone was counted once. This chain links TRBV10-3 with TRBJ2-3; 8 nucleotides align to TRBD2. With V trimmed by 6 bases and J by 4 bases, 6 bases remained unmatched. The CDR3 has 14 amino acids. Germline V gene data show CDR1 as ENHRY and CDR2 as SYGVKD. The CDR3 DNA reads TGTGCCATCAGCTTAGCGGGACGCCCAGATACGCAGTATTTT. As protein: CAISLAGRPDTQYF.

The J gene is TRBJ2-3, the V gene TRBV10-3, with 14 nucleotides matching TRBD2. CDR1 ENHRY and CDR2 SYGVKD come from the germline V gene. The trim removed 6 bases at V and 3 bases at J, leaving 5 bases unmatched. CDR3 length: 16 residues. CDR3 in DNA: TGTGCCATCAGCCTCGGGACTAGCGGGAGAACAGATACGCAGTATTTT. This translates into CAISLGTSGRTDTQYF.

The gene calls are TRBV19 and TRBJ2-1; D might be TRBD2 (7 bases). The CDR3 is made up of 16 amino acids. With 3 bases removed from V and 1 base from J, the gap between germline ends came to 13 bases. The germline CDR1 and CDR2 sequences are LNHDA and SQIVND (reference sequence). The CDR3 coding sequence is TGTGCCAGTAGTATCGAGGGGGAGGGATCCTACAATGAGCAGTTCTTC. This translates into CASSIEGEGSYNEQFF. Full variable domain (outside the CDR3, taken from reference TRBV19 and TRBJ2-1): DGGITQSPKYLFRKEGQNVTLSCEQNLNHDAMYWYRQDPGQGLRLIYYSQIVNDFQKGDIAEGYSVSREKKESFPLTVTSAQKNPTAFYLCASSIEGEGSYNEQFFGPGTRLTVL.

The chain couples TRBV6-1 to TRBJ2-7, with 8 nucleotides matching TRBD1. The CDR3 spans 14 residues. V lost 6 bases, J lost 6 bases, and 10 bases stayed unmatched. CDR1 is MNHNS, CDR2 SASEGT, per germline. The CDR3 nucleotides read TGTGCCAGCAGGGGCGGGACAGGACCGCCCGAGCAGTACTTC. Its protein is CASRGGTGPPEQYF.

This clone was seen only a few times. The V call is TRBV6-1, the J call TRBJ2-7; TRBD1 might be the D (6 bases). CDR1 MNHNS and CDR2 SASEGT come from the germline V gene. V was pared by 7 bases and J by 4 bases, with 11 bases between. This CDR3 is 12 amino acids long. CDR3 sequence (DNA): TGTGCCAGCATTAACAGGGAATACGAGCAGTACTTC. Its translation is CASINREYEQYF.

The chain recombines TRBV7-3 with TRBJ2-1; TRBD2 aligns across 8 bases. The CDR3 has 19 residues. Germline CDR1 reads SGHTA; CDR2 reads FQGTGA. J lost 8 bases, V lost 5 bases, and 23 bases had no gene match. CDR3 protein: CASSPRHGGLDSPGHEQFF. CDR3 nucleotide sequence: TGTGCCAGCAGCCCAAGACATGGGGGACTAGACAGCCCGGGGCATGAGCAGTTCTTC. The whole variable domain, filled in from reference TRBV7-3 and TRBJ2-1, reads GAGVSQTPSNKVTEKGKYVELRCDPISGHTALYWYRQSLGQGPEFLIYFQGTGAADDSGLPNDRFFAVRPEGSVSTLKIQRTERGDSAVYLCASSPRHGGLDSPGHEQFFGPGTRLTVL.

The V gene is TRBV5-1, the J gene TRBJ2-7; TRBD2 matches at 8 bases. Germline CDR1 is SGHRS and CDR2 is YFSETQ. With V trimmed by 0 bases and J by 0 bases, 8 bases remained unmatched. CDR3 length: 17 residues. The CDR3 DNA sequence: TGCGCCAGCAGCTTGGGGCTAGCGGGCCTCCTCTCCTACGAGCAGTACTTC. Translation gives CASSLGLAGLLSYEQYF.

This clone was found once. The CDR3 sequence: CASSEAWTSPTGELFF. Written as DNA, the CDR3 is TGTGCCAGCAGTGAAGCGTGGACTAGTCCCACCGGGGAGCTGTTTTTT. This chain uses TRBV2 with TRBJ2-2, with TRBD2 matching over 7 bases. CDR1 is SNHLY and CDR2 is FYNNEI in the germline V gene. V was clipped by 0 bases and J by 4 bases; unmatched bases: 5. The CDR3 runs to 16 residues. Full variable domain (rest looked up from reference TRBV2 and TRBJ2-2): EPEVTQTPSHQVTQMGQEVILRCVPISNHLYFYWYRQILGQKVEFLVSFYNNEISEKSEIFDDQFSVERPDGSNFTLKIRSTKLEDSAMYFCASSEAWTSPTGELFFGEGSRLTVL.

V is TRBV29-1 and J is TRBJ2-6; 7 positions match TRBD1. Germline trimming cut 1 base from V and 0 bases from J; bases unmatched to any gene: 0. This CDR3 region has 15 residues. Germline CDR1 reads SQVTM; CDR2 reads ANQGSEA. The chain's CDR3 is CSVEGDSSGANVLTF. The CDR3 coding sequence is TGCAGCGTTGAAGGGGACAGCTCTGGGGCCAACGTCCTGACTTTC. Based on the CDR3 plus reference TRBV29-1 and TRBJ2-6, the full variable domain is SAVISQKPSRDICQRGTSLTIQCQVDSQVTMMFWYRQQPGQSLTLIATANQGSEATYESGFVIDKFPISRPNLTFSTLTVSNMSPEDSSIYLCSVEGDSSGANVLTFGAGSRLTVL.

The genes are TRBV21-1 and TRBJ2-7; the table's D gene call, TRBD2, was not cross checked with the DNA. TRBV21-1 is listed as a pseudogene. CDR3 length: 19 residues. The DNA for the CDR3 is TGTGCCAGCAGCATAAGAAGGGGGGGCTTTCCCAAGAGCTCCTACGAGCAGTACTTC. Its translation: CASSIRRGGFPKSSYEQYF.

The chain uses TRBV9 and TRBJ1-4, with a tentative D call TRBD1 (5 bases). The CDR3 loop spans 16 amino acids. Trimming took off 0 bases at V and 4 bases at J, with 13 bases between the two ends. CDR1 is SGDLS, CDR2 YYNGEE, per germline. CDR3 nucleotide sequence: TGTGCCAGCAGCGTAGGTTTGGGGGGAAATAATGAAAAACTGTTTTTT. It specifies CASSVGLGGNNEKLFF.

The J gene is TRBJ2-7, the V gene TRBV5-8; TRBD2 agrees at 10 bases. The CDR3 consists of 16 residues. J gave up 4 bases and V 2 bases, and 9 bases lay outside the gene matches. The germline V gene encodes CDR1 SGHTS and CDR2 YDEGEE. The DNA for the CDR3 is TGTGCCAGCAGCTTTTTTCAAACTAGCGGGATTTACGAGCAGTACTTC. Translation gives CASSFFQTSGIYEQYF.

The chain uses TRBV28 and TRBJ2-5; 8 nucleotides line up with TRBD1. Germline CDR1 is MDHEN and CDR2 is SYDVKM. The CDR3 contains 14 residues. V lost 5 bases, J lost 2 bases, and 4 bases stayed unmatched. CDR3 sequence: CASSRRTGQETQYF. The CDR3 bases are TGTGCCAGCAGTAGACGGACAGGGCAAGAGACCCAGTACTTC. Combining the CDR3 with reference TRBV28 and TRBJ2-5 gives the whole variable domain DVKVTQSSRYLVKRTGEKVFLECVQDMDHENMFWYRQDPGLGLRLIYFSYDVKMKEKGDIPEGYSVSREKKERFSLILESASTNQTSMYLCASSRRTGQETQYFGPGTRLLVL.

The chain uses TRBV21-1 and TRBJ2-7; TRBD2 is the table's D call, not checked against the DNA. TRBV21-1 constitutes a pseudogene. The CDR3 length is 17 residues. This chain's CDR3 is CASDPNSSASGRREQYF. Here the CDR3 DNA reads TGTGCCAGCGACCCAAACTCCTCGGCTAGCGGGAGAAGGGAGCAGTACTTC.

Only one count was recorded for this clone. The chain couples TRBV25-1 to TRBJ2-7; D call uncertain. The germline V gene has CDR1 MGHDK and CDR2 SYGVNS. Trimming took off 8 bases at V and 1 base at J, with 12 bases between the two ends. The CDR3 is 13 residues long. The CDR3 region is CASGDENSYEQYF. In nucleotides, the CDR3 is TGTGCCAGCGGAGATGAGAATTCCTACGAGCAGTACTTC.

The gene calls are TRBV6-1 and TRBJ1-2, with unresolved D. The V gene's germline CDR1 is MNHNS and CDR2 SASEGT. Trimming removed 4 bases at V and 2 bases at J, with 14 bases between. This CDR3 is built from 15 residues. The CDR3 region is CASSVSPAENYGYTF. The CDR3 DNA follows: TGTGCCAGCAGTGTTTCCCCCGCGGAGAACTATGGCTACACCTTC.

This clone was picked up one time. The chain joins TRBV15 to TRBJ2-5, with D maybe TRBD2 (7 bases). V was shortened by 7 bases and J by 0 bases, with 9 bases between the two germline ends. The CDR3 is 13 residues long. Germline loops: CDR1 LNHNV, CDR2 YYDKDF (reference sequence). The CDR3 loop reads CATKGGYQETQYF. As DNA, the CDR3 is TGTGCCACCAAGGGGGGGTACCAAGAGACCCAGTACTTC. Full variable domain (remainder filled in from reference TRBV15 and TRBJ2-5): DAMVIQNPRYQVTQFGKPVTLSCSQTLNHNVMYWYQQKSSQAPKLLFHYYDKDFNNEADTPDNFQSRRPNTSFCFLDIRSPGLGDTAMYLCATKGGYQETQYFGPGTRLLVL.

The chain carries TRBV6-6 and TRBJ1-2; D unclear. The CDR3 runs to 12 residues. Trimming removed 2 bases from V and 3 bases from J, with 4 bases in between. Germline V gene data show CDR1 as MNHNY and CDR2 as SVGAGI (reference sequence). The CDR3: CASSYQDYGYTF. The CDR3 DNA follows: TGTGCCAGCAGTTACCAGGACTATGGCTACACCTTC.

The V gene is TRBV2, the J gene TRBJ1-2; D is ambiguous. V dropped 3 bases and J dropped 6 bases, with 11 bases sitting between them. CDR1 SNHLY and CDR2 FYNNEI come from the germline V gene. The CDR3 has 13 residues. This chain's CDR3 is CASSEQFEDGYTF. In DNA, the CDR3 is TGTGCCAGCAGTGAGCAGTTTGAGGATGGCTACACCTTC.

The count of this clone is one. The chain recombines TRBV2 with TRBJ2-1; weak D call: TRBD2 (5 bases). This CDR3 has 15 residues. CDR1 SNHLY and CDR2 FYNNEI come from the germline V gene. Trimming removed 1 base from V and 0 bases from J, with 7 bases in between. The CDR3 sequence: CASSEGLNSYNEQFF. The DNA of the CDR3 is TGTGCCAGCAGTGAAGGACTAAACTCCTACAATGAGCAGTTCTTC. The variable domain in full, with the rest retrieved from reference TRBV2 and TRBJ2-1, is EPEVTQTPSHQVTQMGQEVILRCVPISNHLYFYWYRQILGQKVEFLVSFYNNEISEKSEIFDDQFSVERPDGSNFTLKIRSTKLEDSAMYFCASSEGLNSYNEQFFGPGTRLTVL.